These T cell receptor beta chains were read from a single sample in a study of T cells after yellow fever vaccination. One entry per CDR3 protein, called by TCRdb with MiXCR from the 5' RACE reads. The sample lists around 550,000 distinct CDR3 sequences, over 15% occurring once. This specimen consisted of PBMCs, obtained 15 days after the yellow fever booster vaccination. The receptors here all came from a man aged 30 to 39 who received the YFV17D yellow fever vaccine. CDR3s include the opening cysteine and the closing phenylalanine or tryptophan. D genes are given only for firm matches. Some rows mark clone size as missing; the rest say once, few, many or name a class of expanded clone.

.	.	TRBV7-2	TRBJ1-1	TGTGCCAGCAGCATCCGGGGGAGCACTGAAGCTTTCTTT	CASSIRGSTEAFF
few	.	TRBV20-1	TRBJ1-1	TGCAGTGCTAGTGATGGGTTTGGTGAAGCTTTCTTT	CSASDGFGEAFF
few	.	TRBV4-3	TRBJ2-4	TGCGCCAGCAGCCAGGATCTTAGTAGGAACATTCAGTACTTC	CASSQDLSRNIQYF
.	TRBD1	TRBV12-3/TRBV12-4	TRBJ2-5	TGTGCCAGCAGTTTCGGACAGGGGTCGGAGACCCAGTACTTC	CASSFGQGSETQYF
few	.	TRBV27	TRBJ2-1	TGTGCCAGCAGTTTTGGGGACCATGGGGGGCGTGAGCAGTTCTTC	CASSFGDHGGREQFF
few	TRBD2	TRBV20-1	TRBJ2-3	TGCAGTGCTACAATCGGGACTAGCGGGAGATTTGCAGATACGCAGTATTTT	CSATIGTSGRFADTQYF
few	TRBD2	TRBV20-1	TRBJ2-7	TGCAGTGGAGCGGGAGTGGTCGAGCAGTACTTC	CSGAGVVEQYF
many	.	TRBV5-6	TRBJ2-7	TGTGCCAGCAGCACCACGGCAGGGTTTCTCAAGCAGTACTTC	CASSTTAGFLKQYF
few	.	TRBV4-3	TRBJ2-3	TGCGCCAGCAGCCAAGAATCCCCTCCCGCAGATACGCAGTATTTT	CASSQESPPADTQYF
.	TRBD2	TRBV24-1	TRBJ2-5	TGTGCCACCAGTGGTAAACTAGCGGGACATCAAGAGACCCAGTACTTC	CATSGKLAGHQETQYF
.	TRBD2	TRBV4-3	TRBJ2-1	TGCGCCAGCAGCCAAGAGGGAGGGCTAGCGGGCGATGAGCAGTTCTTC	CASSQEGGLAGDEQFF
.	TRBD1	TRBV5-1	TRBJ1-1	TGCGCCAGCAGCTCCCTACAGGGGTCGAACACTGAAGCTTTCTTT	CASSSLQGSNTEAFF
.	.	TRBV21-1	TRBJ2-3	TGTGCCAGCAAGTTTTTCAGGGGTAGCACAGATACGCAGTATTTT	CASKFFRGSTDTQYF
few	.	TRBV10-3	TRBJ2-7	TGTGCCATCAGTGAGTCGGGGTTGGTAGGGGACGAGCAGTACTTC	CAISESGLVGDEQYF
few	.	TRBV20-1	TRBJ2-5	TGCAGTGCTGATGCTAGGCAAGAGACCCAGTACTTC	CSADARQETQYF
once	TRBD1	TRBV5-1	TRBJ1-1	TGCGCCAGCAGCACCGGGACAGGGGGCGGCACTGAAGCTTTCTTT	CASSTGTGGGTEAFF
.	.	TRBV20-1	TRBJ1-1	TGCAGTATAAGAGGGGACATGAACACTGAAGCTTTCTTT	CSIRGDMNTEAFF
many	.	TRBV11-2	TRBJ1-1	TGTGCCAGCAGCTACGGGCGGGGGAACACTGAAGCTTTCTTT	CASSYGRGNTEAFF
few	TRBD2	TRBV7-3	TRBJ2-3	TGTGCCAGCAGCTTAACGTTCGCTAGCGGGATCACAGATACGCAGTATTTT	CASSLTFASGITDTQYF
.	.	TRBV20-1	TRBJ1-1	TGCAGTGCTAGCAAGCAGAGCTTTGAAGCTTTCTTT	CSASKQSFEAFF
.	.	TRBV12-3/TRBV12-4	TRBJ2-5	TGTGCCAGCAGCCTCGGAGGCAGAGTCCAAGAGACCCAGTACTTC	CASSLGGRVQETQYF
few	TRBD1	TRBV9	TRBJ2-2	TGTGCCAGCAGCGTGGGACAGGGGGCCACCGGGGAGCTGTTTTTT	CASSVGQGATGELFF
.	.	TRBV7-3	TRBJ2-3	TGTGCCAGCAGCTTAACTCGGCCAGATACGCAGTATTTT	CASSLTRPDTQYF
few	.	TRBV3-1	TRBJ2-5	TGTGCCAGCAGCCAAGGCCGGAGGAGAGAGACCCAGTACTTC	CASSQGRRRETQYF
few	.	TRBV29-1	TRBJ1-5	TGCAGCGCCCGGGGGGATAGCAATCAGCCCCAGCATTTT	CSARGDSNQPQHF
.	.	TRBV7-7	TRBJ2-5	TGTGCCAGCAGCCCCCCAATGGGGGCGGGGGAGACCCAGTACTTC	CASSPPMGAGETQYF
few	TRBD1	TRBV9	TRBJ1-4	TGTGCCAGCAGCGTTTCCAGGGGGAATGATGAAAAACTGTTTTTT	CASSVSRGNDEKLFF
.	.	TRBV6-2/TRBV6-3	TRBJ2-7	TGTGCCAGCAGTTACTCGACCCCGGGACATTACTCCAGGGAGCAGTACTTC	CASSYSTPGHYSREQYF
.	TRBD2	TRBV20-1	TRBJ2-2	TGCAGTGCTAGAGATCAGGCTAGCGGCGGGGAGCTGTTTTTT	CSARDQASGGELFF
few	.	TRBV19	TRBJ2-1	TGTGCCAGTACCCGTGGACAGCTCTACAATGAGCAGTTCTTC	CASTRGQLYNEQFF
few	TRBD2	TRBV20-1	TRBJ2-1	TGCAGTGCTAGAGAAGCGACTAGCGGAGGGGAGCAGTTCTTC	CSAREATSGGEQFF
.	TRBD2	TRBV6-2/TRBV6-3	TRBJ2-5	TGTGCCAGCAGACCGACTAGCGCCGGGACCCAGTACTTC	CASRPTSAGTQYF
.	TRBD1	TRBV5-1	TRBJ1-2	TGCGCCAGCAGCATAACCGGGACAGACTATGGCTACACCTTC	CASSITGTDYGYTF
few	.	TRBV14	TRBJ2-1	TGTGCCAGCAGCCAAGATCTATCCTATGAGCAGTTCTTC	CASSQDLSYEQFF
few	TRBD1	TRBV5-1	TRBJ2-6	TGCGCCAGCAGCTTAGTCCCAGGGGGACCTGGGGCCAACGTCCTGACTTTC	CASSLVPGGPGANVLTF
few	.	TRBV4-3	TRBJ2-1	TGCGCCAGCAGCCGGCAGGGAAGTAACAATGAGCAGTTCTTC	CASSRQGSNNEQFF
few	TRBD1	TRBV18	TRBJ2-3	TGTGCCAGCTCACCACGTCGACAGGGGGAAACAGATACGCAGTATTTT	CASSPRRQGETDTQYF
few	.	TRBV7-2	TRBJ2-3	TGTGCCAGCAGCCTACGGACCATCACAGATACGCAGTATTTT	CASSLRTITDTQYF
.	.	TRBV7-9	TRBJ2-1	TGTGCCAGCAGCTTCTTGGTGGGAGCGTCCTACAATGAGCAGTTCTTC	CASSFLVGASYNEQFF
once	.	TRBV29-1	TRBJ2-7	TGCAGCGTCCGAGGGACTCCGGGGGAGCAGTACTTC	CSVRGTPGEQYF
few	.	TRBV6-2/TRBV6-3	TRBJ2-1	TGTGCCAGCCGGGAAGACTCCTACAATGAGCAGTTCTTC	CASREDSYNEQFF
many	.	TRBV18	TRBJ1-4	TGTGCCAGCTCACCAGCCGGGGGCAGAGCAACTAATGAAAAACTGTTTTTT	CASSPAGGRATNEKLFF
.	TRBD1	TRBV20-1	TRBJ1-5	TGCAGTGCTCCGAAGACAGGGATAGGGTATCAGCCCCAGCATTTT	CSAPKTGIGYQPQHF
few	.	TRBV29-1	TRBJ2-5	TGCAGCGTTGTGGCCAGACTGAATAGGGAGACCCAGTACTTC	CSVVARLNRETQYF
.	TRBD2	TRBV4-2	TRBJ2-3	TGTGCCAGCAGCCAACCGGGACTAGCGGGAGGGAGCACAGATACGCAGTATTTT	CASSQPGLAGGSTDTQYF
few	.	TRBV15	TRBJ2-2	TGTGCCACCAGCAACAGCCAAGGGCCCGGGGAGCTGTTTTTT	CATSNSQGPGELFF
.	TRBD1	TRBV12-3/TRBV12-4	TRBJ2-3	TGTGCCAGCAGTCCCGACAGGGTTAGTACGCAGTATTTT	CASSPDRVSTQYF
.	.	TRBV6-1	TRBJ2-3	TGTGCCAGCAGCAACCAGTTTTATCCACCCAATACGCAGTATTTT	CASSNQFYPPNTQYF
.	TRBD1	TRBV24-1	TRBJ1-2	TGTGCCACCAGTGATCGGACAGGGAACTATGGCTACACCTTC	CATSDRTGNYGYTF
few	.	TRBV12-3/TRBV12-4	TRBJ2-7	TGTGCCAGCAGTTCCCCCGAACAGTCCTACGAGCAGTACTTC	CASSSPEQSYEQYF
.	.	TRBV20-1	TRBJ2-1	TGCAGTGCTAGACGCGGGACCCTACGTGGGCAGTTCTTC	CSARRGTLRGQFF
.	.	TRBV12-3/TRBV12-4	TRBJ2-7	TGTGCCAGCACTACGGACCTCTACGAGCAGTACTTC	CASTTDLYEQYF
.	.	TRBV20-1	TRBJ2-1	TGCAGTGCTAGAGATCAAGGGGGGAATGAGCAGTTCTTC	CSARDQGGNEQFF
.	.	TRBV28	TRBJ1-5	TGTGCCAGCAGTCCTTGGGGAATAAATCAGCCCCAGCATTTT	CASSPWGINQPQHF